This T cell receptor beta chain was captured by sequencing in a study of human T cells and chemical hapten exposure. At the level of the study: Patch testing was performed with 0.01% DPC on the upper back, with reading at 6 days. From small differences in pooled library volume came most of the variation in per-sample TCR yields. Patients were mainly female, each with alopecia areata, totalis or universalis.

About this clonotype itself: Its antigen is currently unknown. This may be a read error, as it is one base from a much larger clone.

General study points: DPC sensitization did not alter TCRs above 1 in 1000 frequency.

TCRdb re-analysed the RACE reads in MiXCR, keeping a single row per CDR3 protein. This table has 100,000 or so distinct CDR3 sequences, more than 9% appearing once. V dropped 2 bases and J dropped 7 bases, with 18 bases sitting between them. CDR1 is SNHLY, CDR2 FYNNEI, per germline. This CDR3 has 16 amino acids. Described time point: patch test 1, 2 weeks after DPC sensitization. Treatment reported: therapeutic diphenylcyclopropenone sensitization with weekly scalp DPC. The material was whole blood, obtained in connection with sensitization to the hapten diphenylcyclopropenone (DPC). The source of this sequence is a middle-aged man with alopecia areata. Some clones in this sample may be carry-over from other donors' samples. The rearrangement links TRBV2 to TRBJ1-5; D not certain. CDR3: CASSETSWRARQPQHF. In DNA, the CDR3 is TGTGCCAGCAGTGAAACCTCTTGGAGGGCGAGACAGCCCCAGCATTTT.